The clone carrying this T cell receptor beta chain was picked up a small number of times. Its cognate antigen is unknown. This entry is derived from a study of cytomegalovirus exposure and HLA in healthy donors. About the research overall: Inside one of the first data releases sat about 85 million unique TCRs taken from HLA-typed donors.

This CDR3 has 16 amino acids. The ends lost 0 bases at V and 11 bases at J; junction bases unmatched: 14. CDR1 and CDR2 from the germline V gene are MNHNY and SVGAGI (reference sequence). The primer mix had 60 Vbeta and 13 Jbeta primers. Some clones are missing from TCRdb's copy, which holds only in-frame ones; the method was immunoSEQ multiplex PCR. The sample holds roughly 92,000 clones, less than 8% seen once. Study-wide points: Further analysis was carried out later, and it showed several of the most significant clusters appearing linked to common viral pathogens. Cytomegalovirus association was assigned to approximately 160 TCR beta chains. The classifier reportedly diagnosed cytomegalovirus status with high sensitivity and specificity.

Sequenced material: PBMCs. The chain employs TRBV6-6 and TRBJ1-1; 8 nucleotides agree with TRBD1. This clonotype was sampled from a man aged 50-59 years in good health and CMV-seronegative. CDR3 residues: CASSYSTGDAGGDAFF. CDR3 DNA sequence: TGTGCCAGCAGTTACTCGACAGGGGATGCAGGCGGGGACGCTTTCTTT.